Each of the 29 T cell receptor beta chains below was sequenced from the same sample in a study of blood T cells in healthy people across ages. Next came a second PCR, run for about 7 to 11 cycles, which used a sample-barcoded 5' primer along with a J-beta primer mix. MiXCR was run by TCRdb on the 5' RACE reads, yielding one entry per CDR3 protein. Among roughly 860,000 distinct CDR3 sequences listed, about 62% were seen once. The source material was blood. Receptors originate from a man under 40 in good health.

The chain has TRBV2 and TRBJ2-3; TRBD2 aligns across 10 bases. The CDR3 sequence is 16 residues long. Per the germline V gene, CDR1 is SNHLY and CDR2 is FYNNEI. The V and J ends lost 6 bases and 0 bases, in that order; junction bases with no gene match: 6. CDR3 in amino acids: CASSLQLAGSTDTQYF. The CDR3 DNA reads as TGTGCCAGCAGCCTTCAACTAGCGGGAAGCACAGATACGCAGTATTTT.

The chain carries TRBV5-1 and TRBJ2-1; 12 bases agree with TRBD2. J was trimmed by 7 bases and V by 6 bases; bases with no gene match: 8. The CDR3 length is 15 residues. Germline CDR1 and CDR2: SGHRS and YFSETQ. DNA of the CDR3: TGCGCCAGCACCACTGGACTAGCGGGAAGTAATGAGCAGTTCTTC. Translating gives CASTTGLAGSNEQFF.

J is TRBJ2-7 and V is TRBV15; 7 bases are a match to TRBD1. CDR1 and CDR2 from the germline V gene are LNHNV and YYDKDF (reference sequence). The trim removed 1 base at V and 8 bases at J, leaving 2 bases unmatched. The CDR3 is 12 amino acids. The CDR3 DNA reads TGTGCCACCAGCAGAGCGACAGGGAAGCAGTACTTC. Its translation is CATSRATGKQYF.

V gene TRBV20-1 combines with J gene TRBJ2-3; D might be TRBD1 or TRBD2, each matching 5 bases. The CDR3 is 16 residues long. The ends were cut back, 0 bases at V and 3 bases at J, with 16 bases in the middle. Germline V lookup: CDR1 DFQATT, CDR2 SNEGSKA (reference sequence). CDR3 DNA: TGCAGTGCTAGAGATCTGGGACGAAGCACAACAGATACGCAGTATTTT. This encodes CSARDLGRSTTDTQYF.

The J gene is TRBJ1-5, the V gene TRBV10-3; D not resolved. Trimming pared 6 bases from V and 0 bases from J, leaving 9 bases between. Germline V gene sequence: CDR1 ENHRY, CDR2 SYGVKD. The CDR3 spans 14 residues. The CDR3 DNA is TGTGCCATCAGCGACGGGAATAGCAATCAGCCCCAGCATTTT. This translates into CAISDGNSNQPQHF.

The gene calls are TRBV5-1 and TRBJ1-1; D call uncertain. CDR3 size: 14 residues. V lost 2 bases and J 1 base, leaving 9 bases between the germline ends. Germline CDR1 reads SGHRS; CDR2 reads YFSETQ. CDR3 in amino acids: CASSFDRTNTEAFF. Written as DNA, the CDR3 is TGCGCCAGCAGCTTTGATAGGACGAACACTGAAGCTTTCTTT.

This clonotype was detected once. This chain joins TRBV6-2 or TRBV6-3 and TRBJ2-5; a weak D match, TRBD1 (6 bases). V gave up 8 bases and J gave up 11 bases, with 15 bases separating them. The CDR3 spans 11 residues. Germline-derived CDR1 and CDR2 are MNHEY and SVGEGT. The CDR3 sequence is CASEVGDKQYF. CDR3 nucleotide sequence: TGTGCCAGCGAGGTGGGGGACAAGCAGTACTTC.

V is TRBV9 and J is TRBJ2-7; D unresolved. Looked up from germline, CDR1 is SGDLS and CDR2 is YYNGEE. The V end lost 0 bases, the J end lost 0 bases, and 10 bases lay between the germline ends. The CDR3 runs to 15 residues. Here the CDR3 reads CASSVGVGSSYEQYF. CDR3 nucleotides: TGTGCCAGCAGCGTAGGCGTGGGAAGCTCCTACGAGCAGTACTTC. Filled out from reference TRBV9 and TRBJ2-7, the complete variable domain reads DSGVTQTPKHLITATGQRVTLRCSPRSGDLSVYWYQQSLDQGLQFLIQYYNGEERAKGNILERFSAQQFPDLHSELNLSSLELGDSALYFCASSVGVGSSYEQYFGPGTRLTVT.

The J gene is TRBJ1-2, the V gene TRBV6-5, with 7 bases that match TRBD1. The germline CDR1 and CDR2 sequences are MNHEY and SVGAGI. The CDR3 length is 13 residues. V shed 11 bases and J 6 bases; nucleotides not matched to a gene: 12. CDR3 sequence reads: CAGNRDRGDGYTF. The CDR3 nucleotides read TGTGCCGGCAACAGGGACAGAGGAGATGGCTACACCTTC.

CDR3 loop: CASSLNVIEQYF. The CDR3 nucleotides read TGTGCCAGCAGCTTAAATGTGATCGAGCAGTACTTC. The rearrangement links TRBV7-9 to TRBJ2-7; D is unclear. V was cut by 2 bases and J by 6 bases, with 8 bases left in between. Looked up from germline, CDR1 is SEHNR and CDR2 is FQNEAQ (reference sequence). The CDR3 runs to 12 residues. The full variable domain, its missing parts supplied by reference TRBV7-9 and TRBJ2-7, is DTGVSQNPRHKITKRGQNVTFRCDPISEHNRLYWYRQTLGQGPEFLTYFQNEAQLEKSRLLSDRFSAERPKGSFSTLEIQRTEQGDSAMYLCASSLNVIEQYFGPGTRLTVT.

The chain couples TRBV6-6 to TRBJ1-4; D is possibly TRBD1 (5 bases). Deletions cut 8 bases from V and 8 bases from J, with 18 bases between. Germline V gene lookup returns CDR1 MNHNY and CDR2 SVGAGI (reference sequence). The CDR3 contains 14 residues. CDR3 protein: CASVEGLGGEKLFF. The CDR3 nucleotides read TGTGCCAGCGTAGAGGGACTGGGAGGGGAAAAACTGTTTTTT.

A few counts support this clonotype. The chain combines TRBV7-3 with TRBJ2-5; maybe TRBD2 (5 bases). The germline V and J ends were trimmed by 6 bases and 1 base, with 9 bases remaining between them. CDR3 length: 13 residues. CDR1 SGHTA and CDR2 FQGTGA come from the germline V gene. CDR3 coding DNA: TGTGCCAGCAGTGCGGAGGTCCAAGAGACCCAGTACTTC. Translating gives CASSAEVQETQYF.

The chain is built from TRBV2 and TRBJ2-1, with TRBD2 as a possible D gene (6 bases). Trimming took 7 bases from V and 0 from J, leaving 13 bases between them. CDR3 length: 15 amino acids. In germline, CDR1 is SNHLY, CDR2 FYNNEI. The CDR3 nucleotides are TGTGCCAGCACCCCGGAGGGGCCCTCCTACAATGAGCAGTTCTTC. Translated, it gives CASTPEGPSYNEQFF. Full variable domain (outside the CDR3, taken from reference TRBV2 and TRBJ2-1): EPEVTQTPSHQVTQMGQEVILRCVPISNHLYFYWYRQILGQKVEFLVSFYNNEISEKSEIFDDQFSVERPDGSNFTLKIRSTKLEDSAMYFCASTPEGPSYNEQFFGPGTRLTVL.

The V gene is TRBV4-2, the J gene TRBJ2-4; 10 bases map to TRBD2. From germline, CDR1 is LGHNA and CDR2 YNFKEQ. The CDR3 is 17 amino acids. Unmatched junction bases numbered 9, after V lost 0 bases and J lost 7 bases. The CDR3 loop is CASSQEAAAGGLNIQYF. DNA for the CDR3: TGTGCCAGCAGCCAAGAAGCTGCAGCGGGGGGGCTGAACATTCAGTACTTC.

The rearrangement joins TRBV4-3 to TRBJ2-6; the D is unclear. CDR1 and CDR2 (germline): LGHNA, YSLEER. V lost 0 bases and J lost 0, with 6 bases in between. The CDR3 is 16 amino acids. CDR3 coding DNA: TGCGCCAGCAGCCAAGATACGGTCTCTGGGGCCAACGTCCTGACTTTC. It yields the protein CASSQDTVSGANVLTF.

This clonotype was recorded a few times. The genes are TRBV27 and TRBJ2-4, with D possibly being TRBD1 (6 bases). Matching the DNA end better, TRBJ2-7 makes the J call doubtful. The CDR3 covers 15 residues. Germline V gene data show CDR1 as MNHEY and CDR2 as SMNVEV (reference sequence). CDR3 sequence: CASSLYRQASYEQYF. In nucleotides, the CDR3 is TGTGCCAGCAGTTTATATCGACAGGCCTCCTACGAGCAGTACTTC.

V and J are TRBV12-5 and TRBJ2-2; D tentatively fits TRBD1 or TRBD2 (5 bases each). CDR1 and CDR2 (germline): LGHNT, FRNRAP. The ends were cut back, 5 bases at V and 7 bases at J, with 23 bases in the middle. CDR3 length: 17 amino acids. CDR3 coding DNA: TGTGCTAGTGGTCTCCATCTTGGGGGAAAGCGAGGCGGGGAGCTGTTTTTT. It yields the protein CASGLHLGGKRGGELFF.

CDR3 sequence: CASRLAGRLYNEQFF. Here the CDR3 DNA reads TGTGCCAGCAGACTAGCGGGGCGACTCTACAATGAGCAGTTCTTC. This chain uses TRBV27 with TRBJ2-1; 10 nucleotides line up with TRBD2. The germline CDR1 and CDR2 sequences are MNHEY and SMNVEV (reference sequence). The CDR3 sequence is 15 residues long. J was trimmed by 3 bases and V by 6 bases; bases with no gene match: 5.

V and J are TRBV7-8 and TRBJ2-5; 16 bases match TRBD2. The CDR3 runs to 17 residues. J gave up 3 bases and V 3 bases, and 4 bases lay outside the gene matches. Looked up from germline, CDR1 is SGHVS and CDR2 is FQNEAQ. In nucleotides, the CDR3 is TGTGCCAGCAGCTTGGGACTAGCGGGGGGGCCGAAAGAGACCCAGTACTTC. Residues: CASSLGLAGGPKETQYF. The whole variable domain, filled in from reference TRBV7-8 and TRBJ2-5, reads GAGVSQSPRYKVAKRGQDVALRCDPISGHVSLFWYQQALGQGPEFLTYFQNEAQLDKSGLPSDRFFAERPEGSVSTLKIQRTQQEDSAVYLCASSLGLAGGPKETQYFGPGTRLLVL.

The genes are TRBV27 and TRBJ2-7; TRBD2 aligns across 9 bases. Germline V gene lookup returns CDR1 MNHEY and CDR2 SMNVEV (reference sequence). CDR3 length: 15 amino acids. J gave up 1 base and V 5 bases, and 6 bases lay outside the gene matches. In DNA, the CDR3 is TGTGCCAGCAGTCCACGACTAGCGGTTTCCTACGAGCAGTACTTC. Translating it yields CASSPRLAVSYEQYF.

Comments on this clonotype: One end of the junction varies from germline; a read error may be responsible. This chain uses TRBV20-1 with TRBJ2-7; D might be TRBD1 (6 bases). CDR1 is DFQATT, CDR2 SNEGSKA, per germline (reference sequence). CDR3 length equals 14 residues. DNA for the CDR3: TGCAGTGCTGGAGACAGGCTGGGATTGGGCGAGCAGTACTTC. It yields the protein CSAGDRLGLGEQYF.

The chain couples TRBV4-3 to TRBJ2-1, with a tentative D call TRBD2 (6 bases). V shed 6 bases and J shed 7 bases, with 25 bases lying between them. Germline V gene sequence: CDR1 LGHNA, CDR2 YSLEER. The CDR3 has 17 residues. CDR3 nucleotides: TGCGCCAGCAGGAACGACTTGCAGGAGGGGCCGGGGAATGAGCAGTTCTTC. Protein: CASRNDLQEGPGNEQFF.

In the case of this clonotype: An end of the junction differs from the germline gene, which may be a read error. The genes are TRBV5-5 and TRBJ1-1, with 9 bases fitting TRBD1. CDR3 length equals 15 residues. The germline V gene encodes CDR1 SGHKS and CDR2 YYEKEE (reference sequence). The CDR3 DNA sequence: TGTGCCAGCAGCTTTGCCGGGACAGGGAACTCTGAAGCTTTCTTT. Translated, it gives CASSFAGTGNSEAFF.

This chain uses TRBV28 with TRBJ2-1, with 9 bases aligning to TRBD1. The germline V gene encodes CDR1 MDHEN and CDR2 SYDVKM. The ends lost 5 bases at V and 6 bases at J; junction bases unmatched: 8. This CDR3 region has 15 residues. The CDR3 region has the DNA TGTGCCAGCAGTCCTGGGACAGGGAGAGGCAATGAGCAGTTCTTC. Protein product: CASSPGTGRGNEQFF.

This clonotype has more than one count but fewer than ten. The chain uses TRBV4-3 and TRBJ2-2; weak D call: TRBD1 (6 bases). CDR1 and CDR2 (germline): LGHNA, YSLEER. This CDR3 is 15 amino acids long. V was clipped by 1 base and J by 4 bases, with 10 bases between them. The CDR3 loop reads CASSQGRTVTGELFF. DNA of the CDR3: TGCGCCAGCAGCCAAGGGAGGACAGTCACCGGGGAGCTGTTTTTT.

This chain links TRBV20-1 with TRBJ1-6, with 8 bases aligning to TRBD1. In germline, CDR1 is DFQATT, CDR2 SNEGSKA (reference sequence). Trimming took 5 bases from V and 1 from J; bases not matched to a gene: 4. CDR3 length: 15 residues. CDR3 region: CSALTGESYNSPLHF. The DNA for the CDR3 is TGCAGTGCTCTGACAGGGGAGTCCTATAATTCACCCCTCCACTTT.

This clonotype was observed a handful of times. This chain uses TRBV24-1 with TRBJ2-5; 7 bases agree with TRBD2. Trimming removed 1 base from V and 2 bases from J; junction bases left unmatched: 6. Germline CDR1 and CDR2: KGHDR and SFDVKD. This CDR3 contains 16 residues. Written as DNA, the CDR3 is TGTGCCACCAGTGATTTAACCAGCGGGGTACAAGAGACCCAGTACTTC. This translates into CATSDLTSGVQETQYF.

The chain is built from TRBV20-1 and TRBJ2-1; no clear D gene. The V and J ends lost 3 bases and 9 bases respectively, with 15 bases between them. This CDR3 spans 13 amino acids. Germline CDR1 DFQATT, CDR2 SNEGSKA (reference sequence). The CDR3 DNA sequence: TGCAGTGCTAGGTCCCCAGGCAACAGTGAGCAGTTCTTC. Protein sequence: CSARSPGNSEQFF.

This clonotype showed up just once. The V and J genes are TRBV27 and TRBJ2-1, with 10 nucleotides matching TRBD2. Matching the DNA end better, TRBJ2-7 makes the J call doubtful. This CDR3 comprises 15 residues. The germline gives CDR1 MNHEY, CDR2 SMNVEV (reference sequence). CDR3 amino acids: CASSRPSGGENEQYF. CDR3 DNA sequence: TGTGCCAGCAGTCGGCCTAGCGGGGGAGAAAACGAGCAGTACTTC.